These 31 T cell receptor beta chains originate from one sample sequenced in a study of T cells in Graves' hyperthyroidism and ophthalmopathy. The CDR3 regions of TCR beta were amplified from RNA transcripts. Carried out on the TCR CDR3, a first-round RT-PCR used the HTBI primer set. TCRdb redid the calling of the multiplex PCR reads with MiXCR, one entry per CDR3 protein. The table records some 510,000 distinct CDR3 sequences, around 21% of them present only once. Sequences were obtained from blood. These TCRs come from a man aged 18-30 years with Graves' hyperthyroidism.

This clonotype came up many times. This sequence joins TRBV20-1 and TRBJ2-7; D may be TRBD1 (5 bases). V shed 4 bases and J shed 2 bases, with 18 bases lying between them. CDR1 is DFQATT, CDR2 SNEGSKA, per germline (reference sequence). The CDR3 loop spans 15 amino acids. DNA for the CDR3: TGCAGTGCTACCTTAGGGGCGGCAGGGCCCTACGAGCAGTACTTC. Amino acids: CSATLGAAGPYEQYF.

The CDR3 nucleotides read TGTGCCAGTAGGAGGGTTCCTGACACCGGGGAGCTGTTTTTT. Amino acids: CASRRVPDTGELFF. This rearrangement joins TRBV6-1 to TRBJ2-2; D possibly corresponds to TRBD2 (6 bases). The V and J ends lost 9 bases and 3 bases respectively, with 14 bases between them. Germline values: CDR1 MNHNS, CDR2 SASEGT. The CDR3 spans 14 residues.

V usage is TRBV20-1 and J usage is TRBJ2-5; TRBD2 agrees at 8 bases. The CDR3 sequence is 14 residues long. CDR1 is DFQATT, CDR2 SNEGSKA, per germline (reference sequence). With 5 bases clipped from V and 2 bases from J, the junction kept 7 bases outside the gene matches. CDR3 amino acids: CSALAGRGQETQYF. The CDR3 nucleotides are TGCAGTGCTTTAGCGGGGAGGGGTCAAGAGACCCAGTACTTC.

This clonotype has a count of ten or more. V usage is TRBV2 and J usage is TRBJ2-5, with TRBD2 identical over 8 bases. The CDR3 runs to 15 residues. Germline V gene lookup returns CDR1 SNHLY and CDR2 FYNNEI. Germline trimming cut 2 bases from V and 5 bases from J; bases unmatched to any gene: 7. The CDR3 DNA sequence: TGTGCCAGCAGTGAACTAGCGGGCCACGGGGAGACCCAGTACTTC. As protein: CASSELAGHGETQYF.

CDR3 sequence: CASSLMTNRDYTF. CDR3 sequence (DNA): TGTGCCAGCAGTCTTATGACAAACAGGGACTACACCTTC. V gene TRBV12-3 or TRBV12-4 combines with J gene TRBJ1-2; weak D call: TRBD1 (6 bases). The CDR3 is 13 amino acids. V lost 5 bases to trimming and J lost 10 bases, with 17 bases between them.

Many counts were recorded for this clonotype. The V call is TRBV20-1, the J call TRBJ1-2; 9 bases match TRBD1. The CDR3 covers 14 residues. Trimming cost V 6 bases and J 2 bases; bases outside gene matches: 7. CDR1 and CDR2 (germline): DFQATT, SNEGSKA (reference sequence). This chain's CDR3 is CSARTGEINYGYTF. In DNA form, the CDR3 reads TGCAGTGCGAGGACAGGGGAAATCAACTATGGCTACACCTTC.

CDR3 protein: CASSYSTDRASRAFF. The CDR3 DNA is TGTGCCAGCAGTTACTCCACGGACAGGGCCTCACGAGCTTTCTTT. The V gene is TRBV6-5, the J gene TRBJ1-1; TRBD1 agrees at 8 bases. From germline, CDR1 is MNHEY and CDR2 SVGAGI. V lost 0 bases and J lost 10; bases outside the gene matches: 10. The CDR3 contains 15 residues.

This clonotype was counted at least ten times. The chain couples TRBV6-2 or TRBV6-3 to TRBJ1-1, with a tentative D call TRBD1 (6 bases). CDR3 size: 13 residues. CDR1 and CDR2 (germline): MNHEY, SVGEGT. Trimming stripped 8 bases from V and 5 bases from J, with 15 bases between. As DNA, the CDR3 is TGTGCCAGCGATCCCGGGGGGCCAACTGAAGCTTTCTTT. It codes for CASDPGGPTEAFF.

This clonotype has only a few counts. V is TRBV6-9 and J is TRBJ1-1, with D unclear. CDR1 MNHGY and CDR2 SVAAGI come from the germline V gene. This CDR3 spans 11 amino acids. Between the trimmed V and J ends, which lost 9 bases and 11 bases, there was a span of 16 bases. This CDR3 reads CASNLGGNAFF. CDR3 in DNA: TGTGCCAGTAACCTCGGAGGGAATGCTTTCTTT.

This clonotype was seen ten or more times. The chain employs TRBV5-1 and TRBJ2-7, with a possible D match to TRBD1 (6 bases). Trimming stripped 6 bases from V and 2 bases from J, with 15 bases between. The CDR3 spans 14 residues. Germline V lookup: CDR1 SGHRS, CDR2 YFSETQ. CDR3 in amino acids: CASTSGTYPYEQYF. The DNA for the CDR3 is TGCGCCAGCACCTCCGGGACATACCCCTACGAGCAGTACTTC.

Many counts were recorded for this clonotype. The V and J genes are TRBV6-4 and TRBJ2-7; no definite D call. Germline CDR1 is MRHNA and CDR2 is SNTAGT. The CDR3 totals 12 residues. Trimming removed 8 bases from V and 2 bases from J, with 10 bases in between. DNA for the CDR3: TGTGCCAGCTCAGGACCCACCTACGAGCAGTACTTC. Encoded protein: CASSGPTYEQYF.

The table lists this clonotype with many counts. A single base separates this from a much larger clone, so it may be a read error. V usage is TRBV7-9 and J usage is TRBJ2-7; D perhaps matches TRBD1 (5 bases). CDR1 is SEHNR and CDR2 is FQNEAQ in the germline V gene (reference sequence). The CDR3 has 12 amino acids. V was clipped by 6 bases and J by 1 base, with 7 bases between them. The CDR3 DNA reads TGTGCCAGCAGTGACAGATCCTACGAGCAGTACTTC. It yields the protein CASSDRSYEQYF.

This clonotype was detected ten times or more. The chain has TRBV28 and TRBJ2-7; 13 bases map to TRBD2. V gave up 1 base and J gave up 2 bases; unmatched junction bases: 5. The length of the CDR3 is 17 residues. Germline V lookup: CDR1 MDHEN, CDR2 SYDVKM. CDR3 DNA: TGTGCCAGCAGTTTATCGACTAGCGGGGGGCCGACCTACGAGCAGTACTTC. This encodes CASSLSTSGGPTYEQYF. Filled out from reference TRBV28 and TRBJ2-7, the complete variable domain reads DVKVTQSSRYLVKRTGEKVFLECVQDMDHENMFWYRQDPGLGLRLIYFSYDVKMKEKGDIPEGYSVSREKKERFSLILESASTNQTSMYLCASSLSTSGGPTYEQYFGPGTRLTVT.

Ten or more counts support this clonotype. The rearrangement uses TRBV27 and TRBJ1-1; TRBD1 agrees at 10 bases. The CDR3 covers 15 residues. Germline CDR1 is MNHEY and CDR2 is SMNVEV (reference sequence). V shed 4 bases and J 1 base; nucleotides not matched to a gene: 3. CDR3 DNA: TGTGCCAGCAGTTGGGACAGGGGAGGGAACACTGAAGCTTTCTTT. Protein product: CASSWDRGGNTEAFF.

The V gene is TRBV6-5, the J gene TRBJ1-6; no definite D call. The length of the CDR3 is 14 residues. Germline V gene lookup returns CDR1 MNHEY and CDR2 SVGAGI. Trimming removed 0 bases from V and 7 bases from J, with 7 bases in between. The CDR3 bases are TGTGCCAGCAGTTACTCGGTCCCGAATTCACCCCTCCACTTT. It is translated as CASSYSVPNSPLHF.

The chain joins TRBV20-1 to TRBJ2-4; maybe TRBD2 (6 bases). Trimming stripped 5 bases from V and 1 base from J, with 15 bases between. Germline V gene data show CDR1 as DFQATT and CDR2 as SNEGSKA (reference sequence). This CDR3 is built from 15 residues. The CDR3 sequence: CSAPGTLTAKNIQYF. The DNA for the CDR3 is TGCAGTGCTCCCGGGACTCTAACGGCCAAAAACATTCAGTACTTC.

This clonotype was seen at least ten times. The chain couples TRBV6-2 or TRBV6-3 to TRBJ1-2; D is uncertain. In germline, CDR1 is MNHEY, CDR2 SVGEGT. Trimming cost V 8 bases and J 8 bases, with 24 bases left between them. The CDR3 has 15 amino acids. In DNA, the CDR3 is TGTGCCAGCGAACCTAATACAGCAACTCTAGGCGGCTACACCTTC. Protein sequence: CASEPNTATLGGYTF.

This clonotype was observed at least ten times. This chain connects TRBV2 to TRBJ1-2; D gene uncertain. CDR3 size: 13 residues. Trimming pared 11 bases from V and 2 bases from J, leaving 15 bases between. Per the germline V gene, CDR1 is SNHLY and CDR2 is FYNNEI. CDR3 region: CAPGSDANYGYTF. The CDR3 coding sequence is TGTGCCCCCGGGTCCGATGCCAACTATGGCTACACCTTC.

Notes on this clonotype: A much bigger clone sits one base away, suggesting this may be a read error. CDR3 in amino acids: CASSPSGGYQETQDF. In DNA, the CDR3 is TGTGCCAGCAGCCCCTCGGGGGGTTATCAAGAGACCCAGGACTTC. The chain joins TRBV7-9 to TRBJ2-5; 7 bases agree with TRBD2. CDR1 and CDR2 (germline): SEHNR, FQNEAQ (reference sequence). The CDR3 length is 15 residues. The variable domain in full, completed from reference TRBV7-9 and TRBJ2-5, reads DTGVSQNPRHKITKRGQNVTFRCDPISEHNRLYWYRQTLGQGPEFLTYFQNEAQLEKSRLLSDRFSAERPKGSFSTLEIQRTEQGDSAMYLCASSPSGGYQETQDFGPGTRLLVL.

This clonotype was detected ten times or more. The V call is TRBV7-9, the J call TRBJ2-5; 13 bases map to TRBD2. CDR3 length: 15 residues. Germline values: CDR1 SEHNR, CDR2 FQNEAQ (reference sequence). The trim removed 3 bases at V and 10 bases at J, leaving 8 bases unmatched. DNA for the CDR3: TGTGCCAGCAGCTTTGGACTAGCGGGGGACGGGGACCAGTACTTC. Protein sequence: CASSFGLAGDGDQYF.

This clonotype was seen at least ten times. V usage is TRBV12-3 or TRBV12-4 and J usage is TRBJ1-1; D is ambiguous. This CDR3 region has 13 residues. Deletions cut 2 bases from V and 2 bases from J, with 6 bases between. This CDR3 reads CASSLKSNTEAFF. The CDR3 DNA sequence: TGTGCCAGCAGTTTAAAATCAAACACTGAAGCTTTCTTT.

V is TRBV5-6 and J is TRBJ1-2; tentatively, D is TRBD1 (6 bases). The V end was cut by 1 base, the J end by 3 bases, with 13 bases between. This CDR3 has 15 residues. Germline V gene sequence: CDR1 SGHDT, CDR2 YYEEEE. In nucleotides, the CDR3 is TGTGCCAGCAGCTTGAGGGGGGGCCGGTACTATGGCTACACCTTC. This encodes CASSLRGGRYYGYTF.

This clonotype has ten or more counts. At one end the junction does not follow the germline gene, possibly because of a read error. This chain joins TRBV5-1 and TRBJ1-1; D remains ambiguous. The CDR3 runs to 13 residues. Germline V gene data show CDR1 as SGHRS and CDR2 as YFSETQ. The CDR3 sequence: CASSLALNTEAFF. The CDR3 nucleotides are TGTGCCAGCAGTTTAGCCCTGAACACTGAAGCTTTCTTT.

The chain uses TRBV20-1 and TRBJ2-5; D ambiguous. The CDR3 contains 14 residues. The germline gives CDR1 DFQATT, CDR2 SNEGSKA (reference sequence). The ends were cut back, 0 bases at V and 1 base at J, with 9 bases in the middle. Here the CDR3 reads CSARESSAQETQYF. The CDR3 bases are TGCAGTGCTAGAGAAAGTAGTGCCCAAGAGACCCAGTACTTC.

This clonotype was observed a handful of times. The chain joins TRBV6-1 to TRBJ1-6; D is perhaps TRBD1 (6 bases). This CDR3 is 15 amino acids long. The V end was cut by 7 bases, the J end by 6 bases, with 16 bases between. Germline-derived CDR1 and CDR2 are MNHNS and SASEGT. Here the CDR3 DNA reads TGTGCCAGCACCATTCGGGGGCAGCTTAATTCACCCCTCCACTTT. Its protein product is CASTIRGQLNSPLHF.

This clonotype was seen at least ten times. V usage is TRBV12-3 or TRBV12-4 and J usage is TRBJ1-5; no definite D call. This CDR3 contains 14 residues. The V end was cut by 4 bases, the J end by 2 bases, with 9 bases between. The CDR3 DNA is TGTGCCAGCAGTTCGGCCCGGGGCAATCAGCCCCAGCATTTT. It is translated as CASSSARGNQPQHF.

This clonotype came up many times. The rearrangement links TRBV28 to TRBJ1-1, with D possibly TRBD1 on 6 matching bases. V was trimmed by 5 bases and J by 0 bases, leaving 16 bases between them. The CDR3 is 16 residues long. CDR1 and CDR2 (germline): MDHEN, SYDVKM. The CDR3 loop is CASSQQPRGLNTEAFF. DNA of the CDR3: TGTGCCAGCAGTCAGCAACCCAGGGGACTGAACACTGAAGCTTTCTTT. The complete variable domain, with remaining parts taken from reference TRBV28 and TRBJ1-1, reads DVKVTQSSRYLVKRTGEKVFLECVQDMDHENMFWYRQDPGLGLRLIYFSYDVKMKEKGDIPEGYSVSREKKERFSLILESASTNQTSMYLCASSQQPRGLNTEAFFGQGTRLTVV.

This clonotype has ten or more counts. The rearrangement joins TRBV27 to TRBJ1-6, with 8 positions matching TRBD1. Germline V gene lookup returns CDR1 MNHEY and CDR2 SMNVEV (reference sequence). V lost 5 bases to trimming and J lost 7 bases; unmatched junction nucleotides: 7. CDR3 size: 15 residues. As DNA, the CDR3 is TGTGCCAGCAGTCCCTACCGGACAGGGAATTCACCCCTCCACTTT. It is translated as CASSPYRTGNSPLHF.

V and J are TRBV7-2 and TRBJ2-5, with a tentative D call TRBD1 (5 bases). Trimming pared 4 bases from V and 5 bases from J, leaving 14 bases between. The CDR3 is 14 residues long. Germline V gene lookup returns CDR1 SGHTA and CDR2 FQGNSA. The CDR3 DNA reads TGTGCCAGCAGCTATACAGGCACGCATGAGACCCAGTACTTC. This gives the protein CASSYTGTHETQYF.

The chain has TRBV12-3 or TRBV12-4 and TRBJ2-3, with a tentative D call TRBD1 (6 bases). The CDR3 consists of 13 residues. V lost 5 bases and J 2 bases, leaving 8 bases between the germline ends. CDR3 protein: CASSGQLTDTQYF. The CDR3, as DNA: TGTGCCAGCAGTGGACAGCTCACAGATACGCAGTATTTT.

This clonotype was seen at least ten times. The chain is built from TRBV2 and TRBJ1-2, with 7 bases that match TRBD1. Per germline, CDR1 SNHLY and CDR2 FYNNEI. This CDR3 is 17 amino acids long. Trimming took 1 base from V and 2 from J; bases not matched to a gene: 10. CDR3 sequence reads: CASSEDWTGLPNYGYTF. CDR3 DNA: TGTGCCAGCAGTGAAGATTGGACAGGCCTCCCCAACTATGGCTACACCTTC.